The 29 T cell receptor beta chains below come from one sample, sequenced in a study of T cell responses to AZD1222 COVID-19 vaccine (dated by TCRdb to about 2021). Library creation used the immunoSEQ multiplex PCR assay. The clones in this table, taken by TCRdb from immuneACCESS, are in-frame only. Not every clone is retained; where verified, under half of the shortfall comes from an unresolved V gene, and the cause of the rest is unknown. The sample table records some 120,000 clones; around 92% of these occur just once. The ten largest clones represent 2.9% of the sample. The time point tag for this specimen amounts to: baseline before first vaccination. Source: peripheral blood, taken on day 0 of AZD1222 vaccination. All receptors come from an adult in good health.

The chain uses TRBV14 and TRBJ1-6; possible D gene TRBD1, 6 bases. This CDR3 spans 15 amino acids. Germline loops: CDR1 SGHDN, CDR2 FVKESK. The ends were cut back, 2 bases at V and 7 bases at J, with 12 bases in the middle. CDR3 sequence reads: CASSQRTARNSPLHF. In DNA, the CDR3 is TGTGCCAGCAGCCAAAGGACAGCCAGAAATTCACCCCTCCACTTT.

CDR3 region: CASSPTGIRDQPQHF. CDR3 nucleotides: TGTGCCAGCTCACCGACAGGGATAAGGGATCAGCCCCAGCATTTT. The V call is TRBV18, the J call TRBJ1-5; the match to TRBD1 covers 7 bases. Unmatched junction bases numbered 7, after V lost 3 bases and J lost 5 bases. Germline CDR1 KGHSH, CDR2 LQKENI. This CDR3 has 15 amino acids.

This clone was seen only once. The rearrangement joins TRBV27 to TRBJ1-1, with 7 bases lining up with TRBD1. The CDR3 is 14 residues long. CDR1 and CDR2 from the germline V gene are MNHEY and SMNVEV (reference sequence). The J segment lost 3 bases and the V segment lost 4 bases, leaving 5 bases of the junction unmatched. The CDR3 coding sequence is TGTGCCAGCAGTTATACAGGGGCAGACACTGAAGCTTTCTTT. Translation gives CASSYTGADTEAFF.

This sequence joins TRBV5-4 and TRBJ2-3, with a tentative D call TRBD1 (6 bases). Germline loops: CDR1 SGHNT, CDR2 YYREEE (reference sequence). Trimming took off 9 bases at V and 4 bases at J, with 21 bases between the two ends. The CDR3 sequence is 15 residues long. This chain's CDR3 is CATETGLGIPDTQYF. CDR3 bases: TGTGCCACCGAGACAGGCCTAGGGATACCAGATACGCAGTATTTT.

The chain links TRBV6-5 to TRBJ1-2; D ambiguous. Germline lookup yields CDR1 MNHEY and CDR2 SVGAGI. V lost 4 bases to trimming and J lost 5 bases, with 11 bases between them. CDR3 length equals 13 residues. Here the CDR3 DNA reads TGTGCCAGCAGTTTGGGATTTGCTTATGGCTACACCTTC. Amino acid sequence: CASSLGFAYGYTF.

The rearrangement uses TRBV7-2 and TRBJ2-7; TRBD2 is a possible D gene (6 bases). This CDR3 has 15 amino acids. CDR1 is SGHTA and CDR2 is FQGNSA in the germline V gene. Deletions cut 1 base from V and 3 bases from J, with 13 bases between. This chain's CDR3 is CASSLGPGGSYEQYF. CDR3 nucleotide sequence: TGTGCCAGCAGCTTAGGTCCCGGAGGGAGCTACGAGCAGTACTTC. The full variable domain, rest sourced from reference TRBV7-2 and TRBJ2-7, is GAGVSQSPSNKVTEKGKDVELRCDPISGHTALYWYRQSLGQGLEFLIYFQGNSAPDKSGLPSDRFSAERTGGSVSTLTIQRTQQEDSAVYLCASSLGPGGSYEQYFGPGTRLTVT.

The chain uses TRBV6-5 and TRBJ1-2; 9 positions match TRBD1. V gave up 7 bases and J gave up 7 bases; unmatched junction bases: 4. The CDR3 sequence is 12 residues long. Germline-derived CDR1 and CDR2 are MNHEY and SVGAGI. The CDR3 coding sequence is TGTGCCAGCAAACAGGGGGCGTCTGGCTACACCTTC. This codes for CASKQGASGYTF.

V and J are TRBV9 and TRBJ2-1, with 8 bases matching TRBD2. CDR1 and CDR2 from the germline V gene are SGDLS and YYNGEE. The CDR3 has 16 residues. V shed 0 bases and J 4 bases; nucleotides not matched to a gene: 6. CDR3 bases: TGTGCCAGCAGCGTAGTGCGGGAGGTCCCATACAATGAGCAGTTCTTC. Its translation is CASSVVREVPYNEQFF.

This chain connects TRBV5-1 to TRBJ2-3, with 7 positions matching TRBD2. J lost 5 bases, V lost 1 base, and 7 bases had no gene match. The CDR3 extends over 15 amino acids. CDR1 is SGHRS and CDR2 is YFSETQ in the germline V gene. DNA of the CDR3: TGCGCCAGCAGCTTGCCTGCGGGAGTCGTAGATACGCAGTATTTT. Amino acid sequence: CASSLPAGVVDTQYF.

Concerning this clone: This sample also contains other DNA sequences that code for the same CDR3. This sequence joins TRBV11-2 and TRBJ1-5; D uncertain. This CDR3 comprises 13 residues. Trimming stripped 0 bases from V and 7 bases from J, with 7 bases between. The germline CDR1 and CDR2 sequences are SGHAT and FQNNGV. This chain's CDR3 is CASSLDRGQPQHF. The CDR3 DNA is TGTGCCAGCAGCTTAGATAGAGGCCAGCCCCAGCATTTT.

The CDR3 sequence is CASSHPVGGFREKLFF. CDR3 in DNA: TGCGCCAGCAGTCACCCCGTTGGGGGGTTCAGGGAAAAACTGTTTTTT. The V and J genes are TRBV23-1 and TRBJ1-4, with a weak D call TRBD1 (5 bases). TRBV23-1 is labeled an ORF, and its function is uncertain. The CDR3 sequence is 16 residues long. V was clipped by 3 bases and J by 8 bases, with 19 bases between them.

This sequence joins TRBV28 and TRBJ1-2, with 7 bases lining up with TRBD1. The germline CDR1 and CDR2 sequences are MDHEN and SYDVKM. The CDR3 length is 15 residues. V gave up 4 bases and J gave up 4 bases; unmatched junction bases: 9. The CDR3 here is CASSSQTTGSYGYTF. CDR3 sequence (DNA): TGTGCCAGCAGTTCCCAGACGACAGGGAGCTATGGCTACACCTTC.

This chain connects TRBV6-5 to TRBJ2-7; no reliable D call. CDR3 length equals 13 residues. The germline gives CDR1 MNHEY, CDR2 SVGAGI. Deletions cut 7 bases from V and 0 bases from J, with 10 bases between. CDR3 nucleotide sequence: TGTGCCAGCAAAAGGATCAGCTCCTACGAGCAGTACTTC. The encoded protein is CASKRISSYEQYF.

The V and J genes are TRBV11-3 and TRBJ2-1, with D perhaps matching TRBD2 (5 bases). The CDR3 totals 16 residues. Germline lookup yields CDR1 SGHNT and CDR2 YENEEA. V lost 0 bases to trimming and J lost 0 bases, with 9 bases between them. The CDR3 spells CASSLDPGSSYNEQFF. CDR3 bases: TGTGCCAGCAGCTTAGATCCGGGGTCCTCCTACAATGAGCAGTTCTTC.

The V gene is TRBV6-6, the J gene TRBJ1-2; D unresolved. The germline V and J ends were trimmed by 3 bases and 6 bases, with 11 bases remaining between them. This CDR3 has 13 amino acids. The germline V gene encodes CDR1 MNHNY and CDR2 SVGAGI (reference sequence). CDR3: CASSYERWNGYTF. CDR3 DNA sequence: TGTGCCAGCAGTTATGAACGTTGGAATGGCTACACCTTC.

This CDR3 is CASSRWESGVQETQYF. The CDR3 bases are TGTGCCAGCAGTAGGTGGGAGAGTGGGGTACAAGAGACCCAGTACTTC. J is TRBJ2-5 and V is TRBV28, with D perhaps TRBD2 (5 bases). The length of the CDR3 is 16 residues. The V and J ends lost 5 bases and 2 bases respectively, with 18 bases between them. CDR1 and CDR2 (germline): MDHEN, SYDVKM.

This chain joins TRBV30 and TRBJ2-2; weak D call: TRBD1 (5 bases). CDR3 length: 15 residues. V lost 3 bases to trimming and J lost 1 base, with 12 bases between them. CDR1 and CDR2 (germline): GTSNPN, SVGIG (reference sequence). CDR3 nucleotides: TGTGCCTGGAGCGGTGACAGTCGGAACACCGGGGAGCTGTTTTTT. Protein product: CAWSGDSRNTGELFF. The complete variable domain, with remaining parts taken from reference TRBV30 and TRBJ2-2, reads SQTIHQWPATLVQPVGSPLSLECTVEGTSNPNLYWYRQAAGRGLQLLFYSVGIGQISSEVPQNLSASRPQDRQFILSSKKLLLSDSGFYLCAWSGDSRNTGELFFGEGSRLTVL.

The CDR3 sequence: CASSIQGLANTGELFF. In DNA, the CDR3 is TGTGCCAGCTCTATCCAAGGACTAGCGAACACCGGGGAGCTGTTTTTT. The chain employs TRBV2 and TRBJ2-2; 7 bases are shared with TRBD2. The trim removed 8 bases at V and 0 bases at J, leaving 9 bases unmatched. Germline lookup yields CDR1 SNHLY and CDR2 FYNNEI. The CDR3 runs 16 residues.

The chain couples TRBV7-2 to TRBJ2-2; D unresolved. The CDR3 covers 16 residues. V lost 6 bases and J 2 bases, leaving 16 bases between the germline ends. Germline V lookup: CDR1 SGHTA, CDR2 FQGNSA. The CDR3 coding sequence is TGTGCCAGCAGTAGAAACGGTGGATTTAACACCGGGGAGCTGTTTTTT. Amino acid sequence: CASSRNGGFNTGELFF.

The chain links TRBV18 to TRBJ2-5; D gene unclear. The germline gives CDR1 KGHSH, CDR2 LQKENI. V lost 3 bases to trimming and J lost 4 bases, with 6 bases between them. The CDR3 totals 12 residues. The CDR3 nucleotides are TGTGCCAGCTCACCTCTCAGAGAGACCCAGTACTTC. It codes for CASSPLRETQYF.

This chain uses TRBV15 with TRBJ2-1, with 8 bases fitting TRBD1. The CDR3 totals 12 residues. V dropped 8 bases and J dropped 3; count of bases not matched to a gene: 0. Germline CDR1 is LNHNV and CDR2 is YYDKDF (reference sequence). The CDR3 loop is CATGQGYNEQFF. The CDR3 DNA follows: TGTGCCACCGGACAGGGCTACAATGAGCAGTTCTTC.

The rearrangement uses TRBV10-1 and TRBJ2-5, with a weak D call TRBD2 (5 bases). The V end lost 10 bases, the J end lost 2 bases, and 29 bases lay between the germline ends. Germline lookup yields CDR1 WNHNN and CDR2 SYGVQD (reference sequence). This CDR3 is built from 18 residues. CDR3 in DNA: TGCGCCAATAAGACGATGGGCCACCAGCGGAGGATACAAGAGACCCAGTACTTC. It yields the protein CANKTMGHQRRIQETQYF.

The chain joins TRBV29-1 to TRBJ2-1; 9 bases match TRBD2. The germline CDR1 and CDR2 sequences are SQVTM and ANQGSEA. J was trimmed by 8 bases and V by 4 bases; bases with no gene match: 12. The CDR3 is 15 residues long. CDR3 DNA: TGCAGCGTTGGCCCAACTAGCGGGTTCGCGGATGAGCAGTTCTTC. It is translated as CSVGPTSGFADEQFF.

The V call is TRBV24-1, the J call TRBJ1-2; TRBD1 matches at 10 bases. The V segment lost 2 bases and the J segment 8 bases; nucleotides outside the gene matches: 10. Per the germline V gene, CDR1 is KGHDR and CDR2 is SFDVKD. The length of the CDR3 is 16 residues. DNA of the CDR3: TGTGCCACCAGTGATTCCGCAACCGGGACAGGGGAGGGCTACACCTTC. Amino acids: CATSDSATGTGEGYTF.

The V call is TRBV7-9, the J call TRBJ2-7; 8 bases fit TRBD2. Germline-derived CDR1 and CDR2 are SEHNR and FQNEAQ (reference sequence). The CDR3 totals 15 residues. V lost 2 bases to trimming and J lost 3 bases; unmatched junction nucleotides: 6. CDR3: CASSLSSGSFYEQYF. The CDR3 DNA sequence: TGTGCCAGCAGCTTATCCAGCGGGAGTTTCTACGAGCAGTACTTC.

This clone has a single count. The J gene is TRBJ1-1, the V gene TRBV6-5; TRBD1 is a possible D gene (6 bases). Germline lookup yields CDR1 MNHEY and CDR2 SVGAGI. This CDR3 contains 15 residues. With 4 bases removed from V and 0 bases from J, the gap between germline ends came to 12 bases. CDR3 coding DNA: TGTGCCAGCAGTTCCTGGACAGCCATGAACACTGAAGCTTTCTTT. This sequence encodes CASSSWTAMNTEAFF.

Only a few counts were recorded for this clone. CDR3 sequence (DNA): TGTGCCAGCAAACTGAGTGGCGCGACCTATGGCTACACCTTC. Amino acid sequence: CASKLSGATYGYTF. The chain recombines TRBV6-5 with TRBJ1-2; D is uncertain. V shed 7 bases and J shed 4 bases, with 16 bases lying between them. This CDR3 spans 14 amino acids. CDR1 is MNHEY and CDR2 is SVGAGI in the germline V gene.

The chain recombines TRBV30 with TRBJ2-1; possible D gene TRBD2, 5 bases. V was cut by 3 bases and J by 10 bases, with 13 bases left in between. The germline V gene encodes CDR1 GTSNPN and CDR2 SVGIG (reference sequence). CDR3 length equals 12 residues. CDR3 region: CAWRLDFWEQFF. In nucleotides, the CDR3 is TGTGCCTGGAGATTGGACTTCTGGGAGCAGTTCTTC.

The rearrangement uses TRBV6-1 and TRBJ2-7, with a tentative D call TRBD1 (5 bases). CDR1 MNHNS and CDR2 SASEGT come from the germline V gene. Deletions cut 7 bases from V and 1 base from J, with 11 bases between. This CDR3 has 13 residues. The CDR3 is CASIPTDSYEQYF. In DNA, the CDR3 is TGTGCCAGCATTCCGACAGATTCCTACGAGCAGTACTTC.